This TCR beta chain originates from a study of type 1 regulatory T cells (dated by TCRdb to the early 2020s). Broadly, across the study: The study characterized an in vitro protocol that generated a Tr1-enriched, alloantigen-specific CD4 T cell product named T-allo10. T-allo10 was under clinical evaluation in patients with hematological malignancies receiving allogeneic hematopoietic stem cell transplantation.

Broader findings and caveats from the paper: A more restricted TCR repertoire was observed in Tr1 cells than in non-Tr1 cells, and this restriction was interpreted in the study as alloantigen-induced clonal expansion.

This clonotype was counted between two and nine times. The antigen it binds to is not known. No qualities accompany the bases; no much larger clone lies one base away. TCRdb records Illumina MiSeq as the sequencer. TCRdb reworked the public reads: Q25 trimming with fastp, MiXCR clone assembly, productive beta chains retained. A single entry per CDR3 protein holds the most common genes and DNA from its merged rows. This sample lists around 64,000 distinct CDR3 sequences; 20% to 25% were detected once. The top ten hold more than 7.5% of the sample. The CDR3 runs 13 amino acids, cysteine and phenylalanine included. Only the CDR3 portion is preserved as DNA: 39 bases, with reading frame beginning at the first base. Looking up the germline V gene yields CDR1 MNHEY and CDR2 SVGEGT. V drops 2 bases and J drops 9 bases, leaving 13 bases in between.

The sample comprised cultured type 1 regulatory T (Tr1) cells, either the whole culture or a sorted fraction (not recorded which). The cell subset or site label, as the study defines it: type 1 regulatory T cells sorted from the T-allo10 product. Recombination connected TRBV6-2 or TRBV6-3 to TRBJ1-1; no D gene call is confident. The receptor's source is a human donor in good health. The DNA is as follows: TGTGCCAGCAGTTACCAAACTCGGGGAAAAGCTTTCTTT. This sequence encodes CASSYQTRGKAFF.